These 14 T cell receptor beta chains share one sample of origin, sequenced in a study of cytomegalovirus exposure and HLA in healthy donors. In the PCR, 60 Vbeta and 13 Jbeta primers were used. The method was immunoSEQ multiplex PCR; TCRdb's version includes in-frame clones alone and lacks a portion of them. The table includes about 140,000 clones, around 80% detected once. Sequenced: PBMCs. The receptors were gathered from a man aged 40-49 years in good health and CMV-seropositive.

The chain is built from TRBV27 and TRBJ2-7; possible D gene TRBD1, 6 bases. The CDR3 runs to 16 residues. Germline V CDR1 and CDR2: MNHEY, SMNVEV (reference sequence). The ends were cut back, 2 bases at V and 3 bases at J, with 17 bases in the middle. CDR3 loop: CASSLRFAGVFYEQYF. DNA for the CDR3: TGTGCCAGCAGTTTAAGATTTGCAGGGGTTTTCTACGAGCAGTACTTC.

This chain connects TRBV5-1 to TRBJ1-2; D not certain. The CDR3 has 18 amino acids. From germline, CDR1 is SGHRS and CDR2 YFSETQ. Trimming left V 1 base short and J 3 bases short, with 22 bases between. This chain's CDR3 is CASSLSGSGVTGDYGYTF. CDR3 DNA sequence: TGCGCCAGCAGCTTGAGTGGCAGCGGAGTGACCGGCGACTATGGCTACACCTTC.

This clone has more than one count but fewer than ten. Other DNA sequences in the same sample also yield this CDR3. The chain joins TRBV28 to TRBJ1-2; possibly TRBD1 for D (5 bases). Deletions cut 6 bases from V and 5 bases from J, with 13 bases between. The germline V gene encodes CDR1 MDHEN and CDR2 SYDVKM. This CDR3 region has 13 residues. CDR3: CASSFGGGYGYTF. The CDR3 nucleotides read TGTGCCAGCAGCTTCGGGGGGGGGTATGGCTACACCTTC.

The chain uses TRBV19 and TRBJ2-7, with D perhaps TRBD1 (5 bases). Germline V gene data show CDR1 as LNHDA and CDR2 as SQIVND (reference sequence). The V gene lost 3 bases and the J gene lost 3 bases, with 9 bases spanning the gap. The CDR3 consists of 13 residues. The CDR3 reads CASSIFRDYEQYF. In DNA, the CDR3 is TGTGCCAGTAGTATCTTCAGGGACTACGAGCAGTACTTC.

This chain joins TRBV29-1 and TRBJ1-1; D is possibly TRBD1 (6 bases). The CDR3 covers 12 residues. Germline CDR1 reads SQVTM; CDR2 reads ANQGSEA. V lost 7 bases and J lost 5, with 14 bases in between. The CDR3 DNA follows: TGCAGCGCCAACGTCCAGGGGACTGAAGCTTTCTTT. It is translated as CSANVQGTEAFF.

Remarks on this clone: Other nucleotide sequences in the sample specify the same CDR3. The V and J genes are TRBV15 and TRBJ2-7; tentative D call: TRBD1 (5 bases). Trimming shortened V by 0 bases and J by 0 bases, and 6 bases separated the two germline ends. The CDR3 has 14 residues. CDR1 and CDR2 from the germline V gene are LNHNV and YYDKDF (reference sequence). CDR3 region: CATSRDRGSYEQYF. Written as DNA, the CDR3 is TGTGCCACCAGCAGAGATAGGGGCTCCTACGAGCAGTACTTC.

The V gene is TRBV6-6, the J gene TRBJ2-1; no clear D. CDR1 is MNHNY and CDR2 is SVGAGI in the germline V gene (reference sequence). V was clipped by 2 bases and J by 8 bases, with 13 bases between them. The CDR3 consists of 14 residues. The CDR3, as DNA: TGTGCCAGCAGTTACAACTACCCCCTCGATGAGCAGTTCTTC. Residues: CASSYNYPLDEQFF.

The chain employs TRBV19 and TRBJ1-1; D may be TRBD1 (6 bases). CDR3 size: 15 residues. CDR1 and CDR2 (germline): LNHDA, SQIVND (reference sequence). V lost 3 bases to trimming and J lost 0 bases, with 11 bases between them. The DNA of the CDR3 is TGTGCCAGTAGTATCCGGACAGCCCTGAACACTGAAGCTTTCTTT. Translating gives CASSIRTALNTEAFF.

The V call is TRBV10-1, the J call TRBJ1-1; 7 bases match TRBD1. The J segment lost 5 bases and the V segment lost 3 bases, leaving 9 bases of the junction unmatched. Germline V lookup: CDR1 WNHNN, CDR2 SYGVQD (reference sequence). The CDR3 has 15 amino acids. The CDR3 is CASSDPTGLGTEAFF. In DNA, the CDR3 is TGCGCCAGCAGTGACCCGACAGGGCTCGGGACTGAAGCTTTCTTT.

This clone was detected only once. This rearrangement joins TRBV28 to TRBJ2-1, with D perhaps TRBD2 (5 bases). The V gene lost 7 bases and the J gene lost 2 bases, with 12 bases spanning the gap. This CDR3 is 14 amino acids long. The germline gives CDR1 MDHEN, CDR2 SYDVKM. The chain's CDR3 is CASKRGIAYNEQFF. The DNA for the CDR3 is TGTGCCAGCAAACGGGGAATAGCCTACAATGAGCAGTTCTTC.

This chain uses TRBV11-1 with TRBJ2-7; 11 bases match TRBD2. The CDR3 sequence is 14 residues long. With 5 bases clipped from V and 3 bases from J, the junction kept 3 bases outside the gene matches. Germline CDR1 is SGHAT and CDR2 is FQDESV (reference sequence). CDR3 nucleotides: TGTGCCAGCAGCCGTACTAGCGGGAGCTACGAGCAGTACTTC. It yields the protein CASSRTSGSYEQYF.

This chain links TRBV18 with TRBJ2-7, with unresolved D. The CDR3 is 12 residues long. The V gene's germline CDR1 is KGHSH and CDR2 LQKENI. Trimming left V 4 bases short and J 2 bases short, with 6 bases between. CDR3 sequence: CASSQTTYEQYF. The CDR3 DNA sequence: TGTGCCAGCTCACAGACAACCTACGAGCAGTACTTC.

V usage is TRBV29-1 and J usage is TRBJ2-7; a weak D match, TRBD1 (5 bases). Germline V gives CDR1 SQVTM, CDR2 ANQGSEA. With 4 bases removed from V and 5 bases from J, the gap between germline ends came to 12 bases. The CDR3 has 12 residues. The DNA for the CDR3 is TGCAGCGTTGGGCAGGGCGGTGACGAGCAGTACTTC. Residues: CSVGQGGDEQYF.

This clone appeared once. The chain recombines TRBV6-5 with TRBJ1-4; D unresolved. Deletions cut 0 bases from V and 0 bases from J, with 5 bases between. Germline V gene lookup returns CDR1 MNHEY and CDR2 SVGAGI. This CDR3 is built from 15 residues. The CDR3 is CASSYSVATNEKLFF. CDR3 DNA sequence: TGTGCCAGCAGTTACTCGGTAGCAACTAATGAAAAACTGTTTTTT.